This passage covers 20 T cell receptor beta chains from one sample sequenced in a study of T cells after posttransplantation cyclophosphamide. Cyclophosphamide on days +3 and +4 followed busulfan-fludarabine conditioning and a marrow graft. TCRdb's copy holds only in-frame clones and misses some; the assay was immunoSEQ multiplex PCR. The repertoire has about 36,000 clones, about three quarters of them found once; the top ten carry approximately 8.7%. The source material was CD4+ T cells sorted from blood, sampled approximately 1,900 days after a stem cell transplant with posttransplant cyclophosphamide. The receptors derive from a female patient in her thirties or forties who received an allogeneic stem cell transplant from a related donor, was CMV-positive, and had no GVHD. Some T cells here may be from the graft donor.

The rearrangement uses TRBV6-1 and TRBJ1-5; D uncertain. Germline assignment: CDR1 MNHNS and CDR2 SASEGT. This CDR3 region has 15 residues. Trimming took 1 base from V and 7 from J, leaving 14 bases between them. CDR3: CASSEDPSPRQPQHF. For the CDR3, the DNA is TGTGCCAGCAGTGAAGACCCCTCCCCCAGACAGCCCCAGCATTTT.

On this clone itself: Other DNA sequences within the sample encode an identical CDR3. V and J are TRBV25-1 and TRBJ2-3; D is unresolved. Trimming left V 3 bases short and J 1 base short, with 5 bases between. From germline, CDR1 is MGHDK and CDR2 SYGVNS. The CDR3 totals 13 residues. Here the CDR3 reads CASSDSGTDTQYF. The CDR3 nucleotides are TGTGCCAGCAGTGATTCAGGCACAGATACGCAGTATTTT. Filled out from reference TRBV25-1 and TRBJ2-3, the complete variable domain reads EADIYQTPRYLVIGTGKKITLECSQTMGHDKMYWYQQDPGMELHLIHYSYGVNSTEKGDLSSESTVSRIRTEHFPLTLESARPSHTSQYLCASSDSGTDTQYFGPGTRLTVL.

The chain carries TRBV11-2 and TRBJ2-7; 9 bases fit TRBD2. The CDR3 runs 15 residues. Per the germline V gene, CDR1 is SGHAT and CDR2 is FQNNGV. Unmatched junction bases numbered 15, after V lost 8 bases and J lost 7 bases. The CDR3, as DNA: TGTGCCAGCGGAACCCTAGCGGGGCCAAAGTGGGAGCAGTACTTC. This gives the protein CASGTLAGPKWEQYF.

The count of this clone is one. This chain links TRBV7-9 with TRBJ1-4, with D unresolved. Trimming pared 1 base from V and 0 bases from J, leaving 6 bases between. There are 15 residues in the CDR3. The V gene's germline CDR1 is SEHNR and CDR2 FQNEAQ (reference sequence). In DNA form, the CDR3 reads TGTGCCAGCAGCTTAGAACCTACAACTAATGAAAAACTGTTTTTT. Its protein product is CASSLEPTTNEKLFF.

The chain is built from TRBV10-3 and TRBJ1-1; TRBD1 matches at 7 bases. V lost 3 bases to trimming and J lost 4 bases; unmatched junction nucleotides: 5. The CDR3 length is 14 residues. Per germline, CDR1 ENHRY and CDR2 SYGVKD. CDR3 sequence: CAISDYRGVTEAFF. The CDR3 DNA follows: TGTGCCATCAGTGACTACAGGGGAGTCACTGAAGCTTTCTTT.

This clone has only one observation. Other DNA sequences in the same sample also yield this CDR3. The chain's CDR3 is CASSLEQGFYEQYF. The CDR3 DNA reads as TGCGCCAGCAGCTTGGAACAGGGGTTCTACGAGCAGTACTTC. The genes are TRBV5-1 and TRBJ2-7, with 7 bases that match TRBD1. Germline V lookup: CDR1 SGHRS, CDR2 YFSETQ. This CDR3 has 14 residues. The ends lost 0 bases at V and 3 bases at J; junction bases unmatched: 3.

V usage is TRBV6-5 and J usage is TRBJ1-6, with 7 bases matching TRBD1. V gave up 5 bases and J gave up 9 bases; unmatched junction bases: 10. Per germline, CDR1 MNHEY and CDR2 SVGAGI. The CDR3 sequence is 15 residues long. CDR3 sequence reads: CASSQTGQYGSPLHF. The CDR3 coding sequence is TGTGCCAGCAGTCAGACGGGACAGTATGGTTCACCCCTCCACTTT.

This chain links TRBV15 with TRBJ2-3, with unresolved D. This CDR3 comprises 18 residues. V was cut by 0 bases and J by 4 bases, with 20 bases left in between. Germline V gene sequence: CDR1 LNHNV, CDR2 YYDKDF (reference sequence). The CDR3 reads CATSRDSKGKTRADTQYF. Here the CDR3 DNA reads TGTGCCACCAGCAGAGATTCCAAAGGCAAGACCCGGGCAGATACGCAGTATTTT.

The gene calls are TRBV11-2 and TRBJ1-5; D may be TRBD1 (6 bases). Germline V lookup: CDR1 SGHAT, CDR2 FQNNGV. CDR3 length equals 16 residues. V was shortened by 1 base and J by 7 bases, with 17 bases between the two germline ends. The DNA for the CDR3 is TGTGCCAGCAGCTTAGGGCAGGGGCTAATAGGGCAGCCCCAGCATTTT. Its translation: CASSLGQGLIGQPQHF.

J is TRBJ2-3 and V is TRBV28; 8 nucleotides match TRBD1. J was trimmed by 1 base and V by 6 bases; bases with no gene match: 3. The CDR3 is made up of 14 amino acids. Germline-derived CDR1 and CDR2 are MDHEN and SYDVKM. The CDR3 DNA is TGTGCCAGCAGCCTGACAGGGGGCACAGATACGCAGTATTTT. Translation gives CASSLTGGTDTQYF.

This clone occurred many times. V gene TRBV7-8 combines with J gene TRBJ2-2, with D possibly being TRBD1 (5 bases). The CDR3 runs 15 residues. Trimming took off 5 bases at V and 3 bases at J, with 13 bases between the two ends. Germline V gene sequence: CDR1 SGHVS, CDR2 FQNEAQ. The CDR3 is CASSPQTVHTGELFF. The CDR3, as DNA: TGTGCCAGCAGCCCCCAGACAGTGCACACCGGGGAGCTGTTTTTT.

The CDR3 nucleotides read TGCAGCGTTGTTCAGGGACAACAAAAGGGTGGCTACACCTTC. Translating it yields CSVVQGQQKGGYTF. V usage is TRBV29-1 and J usage is TRBJ1-2; maybe TRBD1 (6 bases). V shed 4 bases and J shed 7 bases, with 19 bases lying between them. The germline V gene encodes CDR1 SQVTM and CDR2 ANQGSEA. The CDR3 consists of 14 residues.

The V call is TRBV27, the J call TRBJ1-2, with D unclear. V was clipped by 4 bases and J by 7 bases, with 10 bases between them. The CDR3 totals 12 residues. Per germline, CDR1 MNHEY and CDR2 SMNVEV (reference sequence). The CDR3 is CASSSLEGGYTF. CDR3 coding DNA: TGTGCCAGCAGTTCCCTAGAGGGTGGCTACACCTTC.

The chain uses TRBV19 and TRBJ1-1, with 7 bases matching TRBD1. V lost 6 bases, J lost 6 bases, and 4 bases stayed unmatched. CDR3 size: 12 residues. Looked up from germline, CDR1 is LNHDA and CDR2 is SQIVND (reference sequence). The CDR3, as DNA: TGTGCCAGTAGGACAGGGACATCTGAAGCTTTCTTT. Its protein is CASRTGTSEAFF.

The CDR3 DNA reads as TGTGCCAGCACGTATGCGGCAGCTTTATCAAACACCTTC. Translated, it gives CASTYAAALSNTF. This sequence joins TRBV6-1 and TRBJ1-2; D uncertain. CDR1 and CDR2 from the germline V gene are MNHNS and SASEGT. CDR3 length equals 13 residues. Between the trimmed V and J ends, which lost 7 bases and 12 bases, there was a span of 21 bases.

The chain carries TRBV29-1 and TRBJ2-7, with 7 nucleotides matching TRBD2. From germline, CDR1 is SQVTM and CDR2 ANQGSEA. The length of the CDR3 is 14 residues. V was pared by 7 bases and J by 6 bases, with 15 bases of the junction left unmatched. CDR3 sequence (DNA): TGCAGCGCGAGAAGCGGGGAGGGCGTCCGCGAGCAGTACTTC. It codes for CSARSGEGVREQYF.

The chain uses TRBV28 and TRBJ2-5; TRBD2 might be the D (5 bases). CDR1 is MDHEN, CDR2 SYDVKM, per germline. Trimming cost V 6 bases and J 4 bases, with 12 bases left between them. The CDR3 extends over 13 amino acids. CDR3 nucleotide sequence: TGTGCCAGCAGCCCCGGGGATGGAGAGACCCAGTACTTC. Amino acids: CASSPGDGETQYF.

This rearrangement joins TRBV6-5 to TRBJ2-3, with 8 bases that match TRBD2. Germline lookup yields CDR1 MNHEY and CDR2 SVGAGI. V shed 6 bases, J shed 6 bases, and the junction held 5 bases outside the gene matches. This CDR3 comprises 13 residues. The CDR3 region has the DNA TGTGCCAGCAGCCGCGGGGGGCGGGATACGCAGTATTTT. Residues: CASSRGGRDTQYF.

The genes are TRBV10-3 and TRBJ2-7; D is perhaps TRBD1 (6 bases). Trimming took 11 bases from V and 2 from J, leaving 10 bases between them. The CDR3 is 11 amino acids. CDR1 and CDR2 (germline): ENHRY, SYGVKD. The CDR3 is CASGETYEQYF. The CDR3 DNA sequence: TGTGCCTCAGGGGAAACCTACGAGCAGTACTTC.

This chain joins TRBV5-1 and TRBJ2-7; 12 bases line up with TRBD1. After removal of 5 bases from V and 2 bases from J, the junction contained 17 bases not matched to a gene. The CDR3 totals 19 residues. Per the germline V gene, CDR1 is SGHRS and CDR2 is YFSETQ. In nucleotides, the CDR3 is TGCGCCAGCAGTCCGAATAGGGGGACAGGGGGCGTAAAAACCTACGAGCAGTACTTC. It encodes CASSPNRGTGGVKTYEQYF.